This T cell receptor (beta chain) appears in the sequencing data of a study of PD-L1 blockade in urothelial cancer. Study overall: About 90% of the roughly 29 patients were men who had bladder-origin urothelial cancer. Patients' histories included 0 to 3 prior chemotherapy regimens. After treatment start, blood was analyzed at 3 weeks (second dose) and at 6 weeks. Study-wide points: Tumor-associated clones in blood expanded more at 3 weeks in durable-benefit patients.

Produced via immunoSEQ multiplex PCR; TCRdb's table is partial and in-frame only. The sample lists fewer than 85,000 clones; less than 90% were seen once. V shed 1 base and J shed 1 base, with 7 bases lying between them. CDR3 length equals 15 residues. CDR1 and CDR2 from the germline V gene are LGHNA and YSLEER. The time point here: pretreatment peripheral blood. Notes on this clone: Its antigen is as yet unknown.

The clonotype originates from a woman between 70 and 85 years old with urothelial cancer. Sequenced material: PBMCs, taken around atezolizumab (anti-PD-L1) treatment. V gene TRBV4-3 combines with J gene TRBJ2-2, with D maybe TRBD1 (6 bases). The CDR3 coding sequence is TGCGCCAGCAGCCAAGTGGACAGGAACACCGGGGAGCTGTTTTTT. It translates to CASSQVDRNTGELFF.